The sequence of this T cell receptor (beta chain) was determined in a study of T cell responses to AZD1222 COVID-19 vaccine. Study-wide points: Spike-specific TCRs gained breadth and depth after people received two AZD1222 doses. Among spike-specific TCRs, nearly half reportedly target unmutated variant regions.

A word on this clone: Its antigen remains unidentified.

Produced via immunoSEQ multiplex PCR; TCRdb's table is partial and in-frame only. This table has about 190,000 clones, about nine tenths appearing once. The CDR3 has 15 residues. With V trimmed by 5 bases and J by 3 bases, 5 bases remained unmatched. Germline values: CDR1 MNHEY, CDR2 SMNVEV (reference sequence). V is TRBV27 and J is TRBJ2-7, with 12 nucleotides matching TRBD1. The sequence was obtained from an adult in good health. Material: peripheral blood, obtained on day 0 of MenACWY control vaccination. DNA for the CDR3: TGTGCCAGCAGTCCGGGGACAGGGGGCTTCTACGAGCAGTACTTC. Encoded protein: CASSPGTGGFYEQYF.